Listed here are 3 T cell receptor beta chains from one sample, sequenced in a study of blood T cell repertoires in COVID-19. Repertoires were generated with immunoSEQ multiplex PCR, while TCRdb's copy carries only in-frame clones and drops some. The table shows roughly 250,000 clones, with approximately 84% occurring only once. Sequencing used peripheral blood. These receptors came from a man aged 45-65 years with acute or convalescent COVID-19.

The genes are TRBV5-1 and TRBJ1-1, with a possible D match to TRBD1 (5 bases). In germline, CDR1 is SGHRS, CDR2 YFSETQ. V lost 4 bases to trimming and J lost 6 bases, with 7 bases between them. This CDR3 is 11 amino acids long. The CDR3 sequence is CASSQGPEAFF. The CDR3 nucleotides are TGCGCCAGCAGCCAGGGTCCTGAAGCTTTCTTT. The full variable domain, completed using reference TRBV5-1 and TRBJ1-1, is KAGVTQTPRYLIKTRGQQVTLSCSPISGHRSVSWYQQTPGQGLQFLFEYFSETQRNKGNFPGRFSGRQFSNSRSEMNVSTLELGDSALYLCASSQGPEAFFGQGTRLTVV.

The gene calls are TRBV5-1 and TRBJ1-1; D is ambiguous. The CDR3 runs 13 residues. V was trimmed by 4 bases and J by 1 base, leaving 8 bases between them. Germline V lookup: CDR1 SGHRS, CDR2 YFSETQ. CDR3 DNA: TGCGCCAGCAGCCCGGCAGGGAACACTGAAGCTTTCTTT. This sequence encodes CASSPAGNTEAFF.

For the CDR3, the DNA is TGTGCCAGCAGCCCGGCCGGACAGGGAATTCTGGGGACGCAGTATTTT. This gives the protein CASSPAGQGILGTQYF. V is TRBV5-4 and J is TRBJ2-3, with 8 bases identical to TRBD1. V was pared by 4 bases and J by 9 bases, with 16 bases of the junction left unmatched. Germline V gene data show CDR1 as SGHNT and CDR2 as YYREEE (reference sequence). This CDR3 has 16 residues.